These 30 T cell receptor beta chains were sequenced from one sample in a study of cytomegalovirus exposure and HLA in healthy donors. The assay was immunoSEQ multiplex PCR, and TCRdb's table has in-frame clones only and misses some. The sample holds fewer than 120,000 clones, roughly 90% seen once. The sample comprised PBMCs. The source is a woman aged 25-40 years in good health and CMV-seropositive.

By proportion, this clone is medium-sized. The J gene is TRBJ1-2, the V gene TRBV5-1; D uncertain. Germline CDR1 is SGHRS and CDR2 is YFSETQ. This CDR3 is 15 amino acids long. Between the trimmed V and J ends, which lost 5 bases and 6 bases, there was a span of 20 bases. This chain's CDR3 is CASRATQRGLDGYTF. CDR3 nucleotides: TGCGCCAGCAGGGCGACCCAAAGAGGGTTGGATGGCTACACCTTC.

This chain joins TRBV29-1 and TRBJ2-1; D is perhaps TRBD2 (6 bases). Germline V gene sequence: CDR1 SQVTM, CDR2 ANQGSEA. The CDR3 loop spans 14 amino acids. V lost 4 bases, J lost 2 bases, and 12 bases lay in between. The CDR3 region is CSVGLRDAYNEQFF. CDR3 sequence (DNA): TGCAGCGTTGGGTTGCGGGATGCCTACAATGAGCAGTTCTTC.

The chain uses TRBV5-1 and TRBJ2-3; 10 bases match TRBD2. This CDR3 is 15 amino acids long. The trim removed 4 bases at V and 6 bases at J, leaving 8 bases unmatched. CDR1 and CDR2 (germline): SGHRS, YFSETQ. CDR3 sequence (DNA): TGCGCCAGCAGCCATACTAGCGGGGTCATGGATACGCAGTATTTT. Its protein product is CASSHTSGVMDTQYF.

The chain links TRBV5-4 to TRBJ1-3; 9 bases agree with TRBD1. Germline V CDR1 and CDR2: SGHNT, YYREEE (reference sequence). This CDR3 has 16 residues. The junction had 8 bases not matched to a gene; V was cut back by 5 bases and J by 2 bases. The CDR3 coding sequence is TGTGCCAGCAGTTCCGGGACAGGGACCGCTGGAAACACCATATATTTT. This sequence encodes CASSSGTGTAGNTIYF.

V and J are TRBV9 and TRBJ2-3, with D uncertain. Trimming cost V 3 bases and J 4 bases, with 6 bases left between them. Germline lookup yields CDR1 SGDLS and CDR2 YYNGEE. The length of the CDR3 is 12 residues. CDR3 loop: CASSATPDTQYF. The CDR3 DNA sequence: TGTGCCAGCAGCGCAACACCAGATACGCAGTATTTT.

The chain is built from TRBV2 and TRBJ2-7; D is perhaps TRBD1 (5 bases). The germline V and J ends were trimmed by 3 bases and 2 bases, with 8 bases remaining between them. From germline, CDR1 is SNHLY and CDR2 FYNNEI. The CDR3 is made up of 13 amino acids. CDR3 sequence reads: CASSDDRTYEQYF. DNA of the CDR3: TGTGCCAGCAGTGATGACAGAACCTACGAGCAGTACTTC.

The CDR3 loop is CASSPDRSSYNEQFF. Written as DNA, the CDR3 is TGTGCCAGCTCACCAGACAGGAGCTCCTACAATGAGCAGTTCTTC. The gene calls are TRBV18 and TRBJ2-1; TRBD1 might be the D (6 bases). The germline V gene encodes CDR1 KGHSH and CDR2 LQKENI. This CDR3 has 15 amino acids. Trimming pared 2 bases from V and 0 bases from J, leaving 8 bases between.

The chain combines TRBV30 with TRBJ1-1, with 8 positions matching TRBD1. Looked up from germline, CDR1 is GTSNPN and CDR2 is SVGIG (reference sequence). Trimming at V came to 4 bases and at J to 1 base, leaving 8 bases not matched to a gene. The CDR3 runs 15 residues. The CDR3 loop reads CAWTRDRSGNTEAFF. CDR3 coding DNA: TGTGCCTGGACCCGGGACAGGAGTGGGAACACTGAAGCTTTCTTT.

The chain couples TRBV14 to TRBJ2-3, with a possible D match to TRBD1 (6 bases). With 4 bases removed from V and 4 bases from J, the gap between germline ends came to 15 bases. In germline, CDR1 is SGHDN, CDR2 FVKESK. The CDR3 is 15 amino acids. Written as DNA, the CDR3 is TGTGCCAGCAGCCCTGGGGGCGGATTTCCAGATACGCAGTATTTT. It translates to CASSPGGGFPDTQYF.

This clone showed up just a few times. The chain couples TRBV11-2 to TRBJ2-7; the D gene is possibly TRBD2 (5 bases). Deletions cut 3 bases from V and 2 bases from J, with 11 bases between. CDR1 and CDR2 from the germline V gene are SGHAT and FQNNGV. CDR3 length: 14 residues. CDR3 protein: CASSFSERPYEQYF. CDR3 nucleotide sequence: TGTGCCAGCAGCTTCTCGGAGCGGCCCTACGAGCAGTACTTC.

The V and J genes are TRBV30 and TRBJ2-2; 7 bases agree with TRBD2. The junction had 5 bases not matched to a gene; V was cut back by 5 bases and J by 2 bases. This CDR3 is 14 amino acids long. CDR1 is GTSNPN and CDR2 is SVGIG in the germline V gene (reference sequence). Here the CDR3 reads CAWRGDANTGELFF. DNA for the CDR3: TGTGCCTGGCGGGGGGACGCAAACACCGGGGAGCTGTTTTTT.

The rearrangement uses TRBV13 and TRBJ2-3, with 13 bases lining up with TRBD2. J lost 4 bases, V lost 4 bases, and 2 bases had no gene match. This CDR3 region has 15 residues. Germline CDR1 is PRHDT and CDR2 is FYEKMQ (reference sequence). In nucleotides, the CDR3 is TGTGCCAGCAGCTCCGGACTAGCGGGAGCAGATACGCAGTATTTT. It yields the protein CASSSGLAGADTQYF.

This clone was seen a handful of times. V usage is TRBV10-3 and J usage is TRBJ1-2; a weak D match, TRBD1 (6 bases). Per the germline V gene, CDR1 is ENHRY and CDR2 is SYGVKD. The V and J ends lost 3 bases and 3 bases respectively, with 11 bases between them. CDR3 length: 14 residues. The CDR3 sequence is CAISENRADYGYTF. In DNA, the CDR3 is TGTGCCATCAGTGAAAACAGGGCTGACTATGGCTACACCTTC.

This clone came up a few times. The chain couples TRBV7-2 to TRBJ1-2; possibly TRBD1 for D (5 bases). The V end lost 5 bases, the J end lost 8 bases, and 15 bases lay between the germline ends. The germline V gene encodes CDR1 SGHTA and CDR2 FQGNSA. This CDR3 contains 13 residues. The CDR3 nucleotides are TGTGCCAGCAGCCGATATGGGGGGACCGGCTACACCTTC. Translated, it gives CASSRYGGTGYTF. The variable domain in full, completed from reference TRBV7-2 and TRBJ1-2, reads GAGVSQSPSNKVTEKGKDVELRCDPISGHTALYWYRQSLGQGLEFLIYFQGNSAPDKSGLPSDRFSAERTGGSVSTLTIQRTQQEDSAVYLCASSRYGGTGYTFGSGTRLTVV.

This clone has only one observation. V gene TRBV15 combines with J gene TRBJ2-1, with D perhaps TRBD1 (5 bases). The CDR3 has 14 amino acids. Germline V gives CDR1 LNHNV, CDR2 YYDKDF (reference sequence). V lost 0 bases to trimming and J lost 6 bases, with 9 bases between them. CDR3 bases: TGTGCCACCAGCAGAGATTTGGGGCCCAATGAGCAGTTCTTC. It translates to CATSRDLGPNEQFF.

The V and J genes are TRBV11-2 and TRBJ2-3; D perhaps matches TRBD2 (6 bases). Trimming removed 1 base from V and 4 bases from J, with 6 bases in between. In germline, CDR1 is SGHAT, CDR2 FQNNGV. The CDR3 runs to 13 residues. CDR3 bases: TGTGCCAGCAGCTTAGGCGGGGCAGATACGCAGTATTTT. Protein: CASSLGGADTQYF.

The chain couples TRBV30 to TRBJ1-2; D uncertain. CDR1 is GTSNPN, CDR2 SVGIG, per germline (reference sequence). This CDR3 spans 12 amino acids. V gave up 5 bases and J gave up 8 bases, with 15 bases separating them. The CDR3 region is CAWGRRGVGYTF. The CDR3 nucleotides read TGTGCCTGGGGACGGCGGGGAGTAGGCTACACCTTC.

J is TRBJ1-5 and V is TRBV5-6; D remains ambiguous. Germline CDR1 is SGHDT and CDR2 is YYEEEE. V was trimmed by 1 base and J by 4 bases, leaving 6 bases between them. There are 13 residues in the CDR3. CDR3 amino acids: CASSLRGNQPQHF. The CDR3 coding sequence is TGTGCCAGCAGCTTGAGAGGGAATCAGCCCCAGCATTTT.

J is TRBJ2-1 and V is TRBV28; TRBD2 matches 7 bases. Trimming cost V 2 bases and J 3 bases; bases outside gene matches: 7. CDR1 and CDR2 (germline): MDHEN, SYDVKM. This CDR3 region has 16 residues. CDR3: CASSLVTSDSYNEQFF. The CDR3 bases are TGTGCCAGCAGTTTAGTAACTAGCGATAGCTACAATGAGCAGTTCTTC.

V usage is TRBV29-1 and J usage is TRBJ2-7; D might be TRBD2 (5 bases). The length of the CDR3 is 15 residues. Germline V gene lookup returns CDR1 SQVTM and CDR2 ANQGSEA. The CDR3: CILRRRTRISYEQYF. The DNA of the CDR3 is TGCATCCTGCGGCGGAGGACCCGTATCTCCTACGAGCAGTACTTC.

The CDR3 protein is CASSQDPGSTGELFF. The DNA for the CDR3 is TGCGCCAGCAGCCAAGACCCGGGGAGCACCGGGGAGCTGTTTTTT. The chain couples TRBV4-3 to TRBJ2-2; tentatively, D is TRBD2 (5 bases). Trimming removed 0 bases at V and 4 bases at J, with 9 bases between. The CDR3 spans 15 residues. Germline lookup yields CDR1 LGHNA and CDR2 YSLEER.

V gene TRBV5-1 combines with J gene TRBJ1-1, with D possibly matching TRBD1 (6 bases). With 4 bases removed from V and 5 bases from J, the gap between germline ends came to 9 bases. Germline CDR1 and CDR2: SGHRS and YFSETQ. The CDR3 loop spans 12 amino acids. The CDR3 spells CASSPDRTEAFF. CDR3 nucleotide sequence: TGCGCCAGCAGCCCGGACAGAACTGAAGCTTTCTTT.

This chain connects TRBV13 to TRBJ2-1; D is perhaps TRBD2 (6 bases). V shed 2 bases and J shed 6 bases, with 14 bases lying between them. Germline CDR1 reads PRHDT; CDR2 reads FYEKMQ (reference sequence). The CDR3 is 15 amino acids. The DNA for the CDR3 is TGTGCCAGCAGCTTAAGGCTAGCGAGCCCCAATGAGCAGTTCTTC. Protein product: CASSLRLASPNEQFF.

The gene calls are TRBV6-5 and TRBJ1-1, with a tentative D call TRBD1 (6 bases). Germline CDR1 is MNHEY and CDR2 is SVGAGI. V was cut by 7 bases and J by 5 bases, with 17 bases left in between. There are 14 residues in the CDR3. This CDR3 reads CASTRSGGRTEAFF. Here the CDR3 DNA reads TGTGCCAGCACGCGTTCGGGGGGCCGGACTGAAGCTTTCTTT.

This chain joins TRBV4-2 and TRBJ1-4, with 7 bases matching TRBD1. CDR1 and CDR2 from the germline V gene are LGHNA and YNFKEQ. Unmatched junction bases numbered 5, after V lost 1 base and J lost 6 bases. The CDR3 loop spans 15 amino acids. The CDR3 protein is CASSQAQGEDEKLFF. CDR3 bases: TGTGCCAGCAGCCAAGCTCAGGGGGAGGATGAAAAACTGTTTTTT.

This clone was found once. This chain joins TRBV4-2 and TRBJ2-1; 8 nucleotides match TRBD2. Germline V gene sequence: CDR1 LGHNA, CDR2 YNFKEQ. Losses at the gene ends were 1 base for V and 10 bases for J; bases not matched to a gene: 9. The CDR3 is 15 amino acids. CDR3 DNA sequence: TGTGCCAGCAGCCAAGGCCACCGGGGGGGAAGCGAGCAGTTCTTC. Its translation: CASSQGHRGGSEQFF.

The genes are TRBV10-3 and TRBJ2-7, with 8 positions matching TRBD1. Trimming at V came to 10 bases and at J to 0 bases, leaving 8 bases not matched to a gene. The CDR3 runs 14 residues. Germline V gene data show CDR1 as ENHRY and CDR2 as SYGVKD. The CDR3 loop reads CATSGQASSYEQYF. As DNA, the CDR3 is TGTGCCACTTCGGGACAGGCGAGCTCCTACGAGCAGTACTTC.

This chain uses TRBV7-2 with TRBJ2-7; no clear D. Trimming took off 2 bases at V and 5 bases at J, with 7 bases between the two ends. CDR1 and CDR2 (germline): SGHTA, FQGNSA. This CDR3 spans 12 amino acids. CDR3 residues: CASSLSRNEQYF. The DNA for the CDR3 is TGTGCCAGCAGCTTAAGCAGGAACGAGCAGTACTTC.

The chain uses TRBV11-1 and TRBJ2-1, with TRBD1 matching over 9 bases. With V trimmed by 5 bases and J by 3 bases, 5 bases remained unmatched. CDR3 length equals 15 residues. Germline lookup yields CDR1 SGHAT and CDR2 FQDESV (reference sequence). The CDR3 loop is CASSLMDRGYNEQFF. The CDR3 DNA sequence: TGTGCCAGCAGCCTAATGGACAGGGGCTACAATGAGCAGTTCTTC. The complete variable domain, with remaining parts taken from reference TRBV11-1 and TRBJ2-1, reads EAEVAQSPRYKITEKSQAVAFWCDPISGHATLYWYRQILGQGPELLVQFQDESVVDDSQLPKDRFSAERLKGVDSTLKIQPAELGDSAMYLCASSLMDRGYNEQFFGPGTRLTVL.

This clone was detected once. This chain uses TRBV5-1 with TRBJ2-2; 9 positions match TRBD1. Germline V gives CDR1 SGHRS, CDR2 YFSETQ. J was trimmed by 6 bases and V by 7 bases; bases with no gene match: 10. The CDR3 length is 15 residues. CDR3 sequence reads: CASQATGGYAGELFF. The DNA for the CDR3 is TGCGCCAGCCAAGCAACAGGGGGCTACGCCGGGGAGCTGTTTTTT.